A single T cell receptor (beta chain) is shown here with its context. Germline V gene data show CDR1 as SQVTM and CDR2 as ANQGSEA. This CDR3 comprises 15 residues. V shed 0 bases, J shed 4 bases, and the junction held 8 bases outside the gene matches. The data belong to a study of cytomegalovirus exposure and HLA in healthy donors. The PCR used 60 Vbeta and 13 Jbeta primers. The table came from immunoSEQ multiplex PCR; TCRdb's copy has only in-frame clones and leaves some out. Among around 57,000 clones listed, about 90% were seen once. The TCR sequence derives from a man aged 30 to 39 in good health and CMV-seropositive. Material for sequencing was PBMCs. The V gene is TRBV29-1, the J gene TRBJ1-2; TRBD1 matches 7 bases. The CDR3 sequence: CSVEDRRTGLYGYTF. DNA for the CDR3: TGCAGCGTTGAAGATCGGCGGACAGGCCTCTATGGCTACACCTTC.